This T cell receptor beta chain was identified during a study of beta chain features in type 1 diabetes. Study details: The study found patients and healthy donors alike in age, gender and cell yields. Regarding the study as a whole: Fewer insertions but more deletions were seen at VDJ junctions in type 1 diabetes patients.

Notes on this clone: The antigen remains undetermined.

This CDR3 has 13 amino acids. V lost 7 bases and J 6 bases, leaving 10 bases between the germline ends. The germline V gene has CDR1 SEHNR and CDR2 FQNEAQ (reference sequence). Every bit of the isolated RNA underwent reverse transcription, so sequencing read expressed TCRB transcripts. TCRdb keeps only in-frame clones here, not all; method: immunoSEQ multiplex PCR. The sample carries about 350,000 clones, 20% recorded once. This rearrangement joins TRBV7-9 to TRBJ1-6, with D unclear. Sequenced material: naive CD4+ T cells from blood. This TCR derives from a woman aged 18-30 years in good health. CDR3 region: CASTAQANSPLHF. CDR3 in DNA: TGTGCCAGCACTGCGCAGGCTAATTCACCCCTCCACTTT. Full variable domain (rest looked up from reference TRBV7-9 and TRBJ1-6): DTGVSQNPRHKITKRGQNVTFRCDPISEHNRLYWYRQTLGQGPEFLTYFQNEAQLEKSRLLSDRFSAERPKGSFSTLEIQRTEQGDSAMYLCASTAQANSPLHFGNGTRLTVT.